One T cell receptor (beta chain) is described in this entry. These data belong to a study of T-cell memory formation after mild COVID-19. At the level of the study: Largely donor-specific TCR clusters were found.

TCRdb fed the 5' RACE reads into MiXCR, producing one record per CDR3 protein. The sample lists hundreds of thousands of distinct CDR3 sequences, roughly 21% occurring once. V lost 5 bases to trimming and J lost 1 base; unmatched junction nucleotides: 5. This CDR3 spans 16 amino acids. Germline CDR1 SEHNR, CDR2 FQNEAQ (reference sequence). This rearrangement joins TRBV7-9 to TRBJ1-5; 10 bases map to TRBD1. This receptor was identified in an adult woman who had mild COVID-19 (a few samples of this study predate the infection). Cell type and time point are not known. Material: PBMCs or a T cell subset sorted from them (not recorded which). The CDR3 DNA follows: TGTGCCAGCAGCGTCTCGGGACAGGGGAGCAATCAGCCCCAGCATTTT. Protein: CASSVSGQGSNQPQHF.